A selection of T cell receptor beta chains follows, all from one sample in a study of vaccination effects on CD4 cells after COVID-19. No cognate antigen is known for these TCRs. Sequencing was performed with immunoSEQ multiplex PCR; in TCRdb, only in-frame clones are kept and a portion is missing. The repertoire holds tens of thousands of clones, with around 76% as singletons. Source: CD4+ T cells from PBMCs cultured with HCoV-OC43 spike peptides, taken before COVID-19 vaccination. These receptors all come from a human donor who received a COVID-19 vaccine. Both conserved end residues are part of each CDR3. The D gene is left open where the match is weak. Some rows mark clone size as missing; the rest say once, few, many or name a class of expanded clone.

TRBJ2-5,few,TRBD1,TRBV4-3,TGCGCCAGCAGCCAAGGACAGGGGGTTAAGGAGACCCAGTACTTC,CASSQGQGVKETQYF
TRBJ1-5,few,TRBD1,TRBV6-4,TGTGCCAGCAGTCTCCGACAGGGTTGCAATCAGCCCCAGCATTTT,CASSLRQGCNQPQHF
TRBJ1-4,-,TRBD1,TRBV2,TGTGCCAGCAGCCGGACAGGGGGGGGGAAACTGTTTTTT,CASSRTGGGKLFF
TRBJ1-6,-,-,TRBV25-1,TGTGCCAGCAGTGAAAGGTCAGGTTCACCCCTCCACTTT,CASSERSGSPLHF
TRBJ2-1,-,-,TRBV5-4,TGTGCCAGCAGCTCCCATAGGAACAATGAGCAGTTCTTC,CASSSHRNNEQFF
TRBJ1-1,once,-,TRBV5-1,TGCGCCAGCAGCAGATTGCTTGGAGAAGATGAAGCTTTCTTT,CASSRLLGEDEAFF
TRBJ1-1,-,-,TRBV12-5,TGTGCTAGTGGTTTGGGACACGGAGACACTGAAGCTTTCTTT,CASGLGHGDTEAFF
TRBJ2-6,few,-,TRBV19,TGTGCCAGTAGGGACCACTCGTCTGGGGCCAACGTCCTGACTTTC,CASRDHSSGANVLTF
TRBJ2-5,-,-,TRBV18,TGTGCCAGCTCGCTGCAACAGGGATCCCAAGAGACCCAGTACTTC,CASSLQQGSQETQYF
TRBJ2-5,-,-,TRBV5-1,TGCGCCAGCAGCTTGGTTGGCTTAAGGGCAGAGACCCAGTACTTC,CASSLVGLRAETQYF
TRBJ2-2,-,TRBD1,TRBV3-1/TRBV3-2,TGTGCCAGCAGCCGGGGAGCGACAGGGGGCAACACCGGGGAGCTGTTTTTT,CASSRGATGGNTGELFF
TRBJ2-1,-,TRBD1,TRBV29-1,TGCAGCGTTCTTGACAGGGGGCGGACTTACAATGAGCAGTTCTTC,CSVLDRGRTYNEQFF
TRBJ2-2,-,-,TRBV27,TGTGCCAGCAGTTTTTTTCTTGGAGCGAACACCGGGGAGCTGTTTTTT,CASSFFLGANTGELFF